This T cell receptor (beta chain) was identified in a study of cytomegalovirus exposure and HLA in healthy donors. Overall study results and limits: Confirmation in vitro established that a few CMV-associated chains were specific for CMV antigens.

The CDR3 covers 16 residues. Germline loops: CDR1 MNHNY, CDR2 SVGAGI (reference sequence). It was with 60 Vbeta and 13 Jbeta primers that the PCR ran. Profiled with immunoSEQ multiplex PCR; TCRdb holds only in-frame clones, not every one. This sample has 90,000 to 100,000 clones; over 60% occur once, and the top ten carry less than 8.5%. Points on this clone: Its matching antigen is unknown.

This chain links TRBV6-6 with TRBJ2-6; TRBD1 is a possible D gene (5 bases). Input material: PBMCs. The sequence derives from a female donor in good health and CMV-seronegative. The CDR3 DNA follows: TGTTCCACCGCCAAGATACAGGTGTCTGGGGCCAACGTCCTGACTTTC. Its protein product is CSTAKIQVSGANVLTF.